The 17 T cell receptor beta chains given below trace back to one sample, sequenced in a study of control samples from healthy donors and cancer patients (TCRdb year 2020). Libraries were built with the immunoSEQ multiplex PCR assay. The immuneACCESS repertoire file appears here via TCRdb, limited to in-frame rearrangements. These files lack a portion of the clones; in checked studies, under half of the deficit traces to unresolved V genes, and the cause of the others is not known. This sample lists 100,000 to 150,000 clones; about 88% were detected once. Jointly, the top ten make up around 1.8% of the sample. The sequencing sample was made of blood. The receptor source for this set is a man between 18 and 29 years old in good health.

This chain joins TRBV4-2 and TRBJ2-1, with D unclear. This CDR3 is 16 amino acids long. With 2 bases removed from V and 6 bases from J, the gap between germline ends came to 17 bases. Germline CDR1 LGHNA, CDR2 YNFKEQ. Here the CDR3 reads CASSQPTGGSPNEQFF. The CDR3 nucleotides read TGTGCCAGCAGCCAACCAACGGGCGGTTCGCCCAATGAGCAGTTCTTC.

CDR3 coding DNA: TGTGCCAGCAGTTACGGGGGCGAAATGGGCGAGCAGTACTTC. This sequence encodes CASSYGGEMGEQYF. The chain is built from TRBV6-2 or TRBV6-3 and TRBJ2-7; maybe TRBD1 (6 bases). Per the germline V gene, CDR1 is MNHEY and CDR2 is SVGEGT. Trimming removed 2 bases from V and 6 bases from J, with 14 bases in between. The CDR3 is 14 residues long.

The table lists this clone with a few counts. The J gene is TRBJ1-5, the V gene TRBV25-1; D is possibly TRBD1 (5 bases). The CDR3 is made up of 12 amino acids. Trimming took off 4 bases at V and 5 bases at J, with 6 bases between the two ends. Germline CDR1 MGHDK, CDR2 SYGVNS. The chain's CDR3 is CASSGGDQPQHF. Written as DNA, the CDR3 is TGTGCCAGCAGTGGAGGGGATCAGCCCCAGCATTTT.

The chain carries TRBV10-2 and TRBJ2-3; 7 bases map to TRBD1. Germline lookup yields CDR1 WSHSY and CDR2 SAAADI. The CDR3 totals 12 residues. The ends lost 4 bases at V and 6 bases at J; junction bases unmatched: 1. CDR3 in DNA: TGCGCCAGCAGTGCACAGGGGGATACGCAGTATTTT. Its translation: CASSAQGDTQYF.

The chain has TRBV30 and TRBJ2-2; TRBD1 aligns across 9 bases. CDR3 length: 16 amino acids. Trimming at V came to 5 bases and at J to 7 bases, leaving 14 bases not matched to a gene. From germline, CDR1 is GTSNPN and CDR2 SVGIG (reference sequence). CDR3 amino acids: CAWVDAGTGLIGELFF. DNA for the CDR3: TGTGCCTGGGTCGATGCCGGGACAGGGTTAATCGGGGAGCTGTTTTTT.

The chain links TRBV7-9 to TRBJ2-5, with D tentatively TRBD2 (5 bases). This CDR3 spans 15 amino acids. CDR1 SEHNR and CDR2 FQNEAQ come from the germline V gene (reference sequence). Trimming pared 3 bases from V and 3 bases from J, leaving 14 bases between. CDR3 residues: CASSFPRDTEETQYF. The CDR3, as DNA: TGTGCCAGCAGCTTCCCCCGGGATACAGAAGAGACCCAGTACTTC.

V gene TRBV11-2 combines with J gene TRBJ2-2, with no clear D. The length of the CDR3 is 13 residues. V was pared by 1 base and J by 9 bases, with 9 bases between. Germline lookup yields CDR1 SGHAT and CDR2 FQNNGV. CDR3 in DNA: TGTGCCAGCAGCTTAGGACTTACACGGGAGCTGTTTTTT. Its protein is CASSLGLTRELFF.

This clone appeared a single time. This chain connects TRBV18 to TRBJ2-7; 8 positions match TRBD1. V trimming: 6 bases; J trimming: 4 bases; junction bases outside the gene matches: 8. There are 14 residues in the CDR3. CDR1 and CDR2 from the germline V gene are KGHSH and LQKENI. Written as DNA, the CDR3 is TGTGCCAGCTCGCTTCAGGGGGCGGCTTACGAGCAGTACTTC. Translation: CASSLQGAAYEQYF.

The chain uses TRBV7-9 and TRBJ1-1, with D possibly being TRBD1 (6 bases). Germline loops: CDR1 SEHNR, CDR2 FQNEAQ (reference sequence). The CDR3 is made up of 14 amino acids. The germline V and J ends were trimmed by 3 bases and 0 bases, with 8 bases remaining between them. Here the CDR3 DNA reads TGTGCCAGCAGCTTGACAGGAATGAACACTGAAGCTTTCTTT. Translating gives CASSLTGMNTEAFF.

The rearrangement uses TRBV14 and TRBJ1-1; 7 bases fit TRBD1. Trimming cost V 4 bases and J 4 bases; bases outside gene matches: 6. Germline-derived CDR1 and CDR2 are SGHDN and FVKESK. The CDR3 is 14 amino acids. CDR3 loop: CASSRQGGITEAFF. The CDR3 region has the DNA TGTGCCAGCAGCCGCCAGGGGGGAATCACTGAAGCTTTCTTT.

This chain connects TRBV14 to TRBJ2-3, with D perhaps TRBD2 (6 bases). Trimming stripped 4 bases from V and 0 bases from J, with 11 bases between. CDR3 size: 15 residues. Germline V gene data show CDR1 as SGHDN and CDR2 as FVKESK. CDR3 coding DNA: TGTGCCAGCAGCCCCAGACTAGGGAGCACAGATACGCAGTATTTT. Translation gives CASSPRLGSTDTQYF.

The chain carries TRBV10-1 and TRBJ2-1, with 7 bases aligning to TRBD2. The CDR3 has 15 residues. Germline trimming cut 4 bases from V and 6 bases from J; bases unmatched to any gene: 9. Germline values: CDR1 WNHNN, CDR2 SYGVQD (reference sequence). The CDR3 here is CASSAGGRAFNEQFF. CDR3 DNA: TGCGCCAGCAGTGCCGGAGGGAGGGCCTTCAATGAGCAGTTCTTC.

The chain joins TRBV4-3 to TRBJ1-2, with D hard to call. There are 13 residues in the CDR3. The germline V gene encodes CDR1 LGHNA and CDR2 YSLEER. Trimming left V 0 bases short and J 3 bases short, with 5 bases between. CDR3 protein: CASSQEADYGYTF. DNA for the CDR3: TGCGCCAGCAGCCAAGAAGCGGACTATGGCTACACCTTC.

The sample holds one count of this clone. V gene TRBV7-9 combines with J gene TRBJ2-7; 9 positions agree with TRBD1. J gave up 2 bases and V 4 bases, and 6 bases lay outside the gene matches. Germline V CDR1 and CDR2: SEHNR, FQNEAQ (reference sequence). The CDR3 contains 15 residues. CDR3 in amino acids: CASSSAGQGTYEQYF. The CDR3 DNA follows: TGTGCCAGCAGCTCCGCGGGACAGGGCACCTACGAGCAGTACTTC. The whole variable domain, filled in from reference TRBV7-9 and TRBJ2-7, reads DTGVSQNPRHKITKRGQNVTFRCDPISEHNRLYWYRQTLGQGPEFLTYFQNEAQLEKSRLLSDRFSAERPKGSFSTLEIQRTEQGDSAMYLCASSSAGQGTYEQYFGPGTRLTVT.

This chain connects TRBV2 to TRBJ2-2; the D gene is possibly TRBD2 (6 bases). CDR3 size: 16 residues. Germline values: CDR1 SNHLY, CDR2 FYNNEI. With 6 bases removed from V and 3 bases from J, the gap between germline ends came to 17 bases. The CDR3 region is CASRPTSPRDTGELFF. The CDR3 DNA reads TGTGCCAGCAGACCCACTAGCCCGCGGGACACCGGGGAGCTGTTTTTT.

The chain couples TRBV3-1 (or the pseudogene TRBV3-2) to TRBJ2-1; maybe TRBD2 (6 bases). Trimming shortened V by 3 bases and J by 7 bases, and 7 bases separated the two germline ends. There are 12 residues in the CDR3. The germline CDR1 and CDR2 sequences are LGHDT and YNNKEL (reference sequence). The CDR3 bases are TGTGCCAGCAGCCAGGGGAGGAATGAGCAGTTCTTC. It specifies CASSQGRNEQFF.

The CDR3 DNA follows: TGTGCCAGCGACGGACAAGAGACCCAGTACTTC. Encoded protein: CASDGQETQYF. J is TRBJ2-5 and V is TRBV28; no clear D gene. The CDR3 covers 11 residues. Germline V gives CDR1 MDHEN, CDR2 SYDVKM. V dropped 8 bases and J dropped 2 bases, with 6 bases sitting between them.